This TCR beta chain was retrieved from a study of blood T cell repertoires in COVID-19. Looking at the study overall: Samples of COVID-19 (acute and convalescent) were obtained from the United States, Italy and Spain. T cells, B-cell-depleted T cells, or PBMCs provided the cDNA or gDNA that served as material.

Study processing details: Quantification of nucleated cells was approximated via reference gene primer amplification. The repertoire was sequenced with immunoSEQ multiplex PCR; TCRdb's copy has only in-frame clones and lacks some. V, J and clone size are taken as reported in that table, and D and trimming were inferred from the DNA itself. The table records 50,000 or so clones, 84% of them present only once. The CDR3 runs to 14 residues. V shed 1 base and J shed 4 bases, with 10 bases lying between them. Germline V gene lookup returns CDR1 SEHNR and CDR2 FQNEAQ (reference sequence). V is TRBV7-9 and J is TRBJ1-1; D gene unclear. The receptor comes from a man aged 45-60 years with acute or convalescent COVID-19. Specimen: peripheral blood. CDR3 sequence: CASSLDSGSTEAFF. The CDR3 DNA sequence: TGTGCCAGCAGCTTAGATTCGGGAAGCACTGAAGCTTTCTTT. Combining the CDR3 with reference TRBV7-9 and TRBJ1-1 gives the whole variable domain DTGVSQNPRHKITKRGQNVTFRCDPISEHNRLYWYRQTLGQGPEFLTYFQNEAQLEKSRLLSDRFSAERPKGSFSTLEIQRTEQGDSAMYLCASSLDSGSTEAFFGQGTRLTVV.